The next 27 T cell receptor beta chains were all read from a single sample in a study of control samples from healthy donors and cancer patients. Produced via immunoSEQ multiplex PCR; TCRdb's table is partial and in-frame only. The table lists 90,000 to 100,000 clones, around 80% of them singletons, with roughly 2% in the top ten. Material: blood. These receptors were taken from a man aged 55-75 years in good health.

The chain is built from TRBV6-5 and TRBJ2-7; 7 bases align to TRBD1. The CDR3 has 14 residues. Germline V CDR1 and CDR2: MNHEY, SVGAGI. Germline trimming cut 7 bases from V and 3 bases from J; bases unmatched to any gene: 9. The CDR3 here is CASNLGQGVYEQYF. In DNA form, the CDR3 reads TGTGCCAGCAACCTAGGGCAGGGGGTCTACGAGCAGTACTTC.

This rearrangement joins TRBV19 to TRBJ2-7; no clear D. The CDR3 is 15 amino acids. Germline-derived CDR1 and CDR2 are LNHDA and SQIVND (reference sequence). V gave up 3 bases and J gave up 0 bases, with 12 bases separating them. The CDR3 coding sequence is TGTGCCAGTAGTATTGTGTACTCGAGCTCCTACGAGCAGTACTTC. Protein sequence: CASSIVYSSSYEQYF.

This chain uses TRBV4-2 with TRBJ2-3; possible D gene TRBD1, 6 bases. Trimming cost V 0 bases and J 5 bases, with 18 bases left between them. CDR1 and CDR2 from the germline V gene are LGHNA and YNFKEQ. The CDR3 sequence is 17 residues long. The CDR3 coding sequence is TGTGCCAGCAGCCAAGATCAGGGGAATAGCCGGGGAGATACGCAGTATTTT. Residues: CASSQDQGNSRGDTQYF.

The genes are TRBV5-8 and TRBJ2-3; 10 nucleotides match TRBD2. The CDR3 consists of 17 residues. Unmatched junction bases numbered 7, after V lost 0 bases and J lost 3 bases. CDR1 and CDR2 (germline): SGHTS, YDEGEE. CDR3 in amino acids: CASSLEMLAGVTDTQYF. The CDR3 DNA follows: TGTGCCAGCAGCTTGGAGATGCTAGCGGGAGTTACAGATACGCAGTATTTT.

This clone was observed a handful of times. Here the CDR3 reads CASSPRTGAPGELFF. The CDR3 DNA is TGTGCCAGCAGTCCAAGGACAGGGGCCCCCGGGGAGCTGTTTTTT. The chain links TRBV6-5 to TRBJ2-2; 9 bases are shared with TRBD1. Germline CDR1 is MNHEY and CDR2 is SVGAGI. The CDR3 spans 15 residues. Unmatched junction bases numbered 7, after V lost 5 bases and J lost 6 bases.

This chain links TRBV28 with TRBJ1-3; 10 nucleotides agree with TRBD1. V dropped 5 bases and J dropped 7; count of bases not matched to a gene: 8. The CDR3 has 15 amino acids. Germline V gene data show CDR1 as MDHEN and CDR2 as SYDVKM. The CDR3 bases are TGTGCCAGCAGTACCGGACAGGGGGTATGGAACACCATATATTTT. It specifies CASSTGQGVWNTIYF.

The chain couples TRBV4-1 to TRBJ1-5; D uncertain. From germline, CDR1 is MGHRA and CDR2 YSYEKL. The CDR3 consists of 15 residues. V was shortened by 1 base and J by 1 base, with 8 bases between the two germline ends. CDR3 DNA sequence: TGCGCCAGCAGCCAAGGGGTCTACAGCAATCAGCCCCAGCATTTT. Translated: CASSQGVYSNQPQHF.

The chain has TRBV27 and TRBJ2-2, with 10 nucleotides matching TRBD1. Per germline, CDR1 MNHEY and CDR2 SMNVEV (reference sequence). The CDR3 runs 15 residues. Trimming took 2 bases from V and 7 from J; bases not matched to a gene: 4. CDR3 amino acids: CASSLTTGGYGELFF. The CDR3 region has the DNA TGTGCCAGCAGTTTAACGACAGGGGGCTACGGGGAGCTGTTTTTT.

The V gene is TRBV5-1, the J gene TRBJ1-1; a weak D match, TRBD1 (5 bases). CDR1 and CDR2 (germline): SGHRS, YFSETQ. V lost 8 bases and J lost 7, with 21 bases in between. The length of the CDR3 is 14 residues. This CDR3 reads CASGTGHEVNEAFF. In DNA form, the CDR3 reads TGCGCCAGTGGGACGGGGCATGAGGTCAATGAAGCTTTCTTT.

This sequence joins TRBV5-1 and TRBJ2-2; D uncertain. The germline V gene has CDR1 SGHRS and CDR2 YFSETQ. Trimming shortened V by 0 bases and J by 0 bases, and 6 bases separated the two germline ends. CDR3 length equals 15 residues. The CDR3 here is CASSLGMANTGELFF. In DNA, the CDR3 is TGCGCCAGCAGCTTGGGAATGGCGAACACCGGGGAGCTGTTTTTT.

A single count supports this clone. The J gene is TRBJ2-2, the V gene TRBV7-9; TRBD2 matches at 7 bases. The CDR3 runs 14 residues. The germline gives CDR1 SEHNR, CDR2 FQNEAQ (reference sequence). The J segment lost 5 bases and the V segment lost 7 bases, leaving 7 bases of the junction unmatched. DNA of the CDR3: TGTGCCAGCACCCGCAGGGAGGGTACCGGGGAGCTGTTTTTT. It yields the protein CASTRREGTGELFF.

This clone was picked up a small number of times. The chain joins TRBV6-6 to TRBJ2-1; D ambiguous. CDR1 is MNHNY, CDR2 SVGAGI, per germline (reference sequence). V was shortened by 2 bases and J by 8 bases, with 4 bases between the two germline ends. This CDR3 has 11 amino acids. The CDR3: CASSYRDEQFF. CDR3 nucleotides: TGTGCCAGCAGTTACAGGGATGAGCAGTTCTTC.

The chain combines TRBV28 with TRBJ2-1; D ambiguous. The CDR3 spans 16 residues. The ends were cut back, 2 bases at V and 3 bases at J, with 14 bases in the middle. Germline lookup yields CDR1 MDHEN and CDR2 SYDVKM. CDR3 sequence (DNA): TGTGCCAGCAGTTTAAGTGTGACATCGGTCTACAATGAGCAGTTCTTC. This codes for CASSLSVTSVYNEQFF. The full variable domain, rest sourced from reference TRBV28 and TRBJ2-1, is DVKVTQSSRYLVKRTGEKVFLECVQDMDHENMFWYRQDPGLGLRLIYFSYDVKMKEKGDIPEGYSVSREKKERFSLILESASTNQTSMYLCASSLSVTSVYNEQFFGPGTRLTVL.

The V gene is TRBV20-1, the J gene TRBJ1-2, with a weak D call TRBD1 (5 bases). The CDR3 runs to 13 residues. V was trimmed by 6 bases and J by 0 bases, leaving 11 bases between them. Germline V gene sequence: CDR1 DFQATT, CDR2 SNEGSKA (reference sequence). Here the CDR3 reads CSASTGSNYGYTF. CDR3 coding DNA: TGCAGTGCCAGTACAGGTTCTAACTATGGCTACACCTTC.

The chain couples TRBV7-2 to TRBJ2-1; D remains unclear. The CDR3 consists of 12 residues. V lost 5 bases to trimming and J lost 5 bases, with 7 bases between them. Germline CDR1 reads SGHTA; CDR2 reads FQGNSA. The CDR3 DNA reads TGTGCCAGCAGCGTTGATAACAATGAGCAGTTCTTC. This translates into CASSVDNNEQFF.

The chain combines TRBV5-8 with TRBJ1-1, with unresolved D. Germline CDR1 and CDR2: SGHTS and YDEGEE. Trimming took 5 bases from V and 6 from J, leaving 8 bases between them. The CDR3 has 11 amino acids. In DNA form, the CDR3 reads TGTGCCAGCAGTTCTGTGGCTGAAGCTTTCTTT. It is translated as CASSSVAEAFF.

The CDR3 bases are TGTGCCAGCAGCCAAGATTACCGACTAGCACCGAGCTCCTACAATGAGCAGTTCTTC. It specifies CASSQDYRLAPSSYNEQFF. The chain uses TRBV14 and TRBJ2-1, with 7 bases that match TRBD2. The CDR3 runs 19 residues. Germline values: CDR1 SGHDN, CDR2 FVKESK. The trim removed 0 bases at V and 0 bases at J, leaving 11 bases unmatched.

Comment on this clone: Other DNA sequences of this sample code for an identical CDR3. This chain links TRBV5-1 with TRBJ2-5; TRBD2 aligns across 10 bases. Germline V gene data show CDR1 as SGHRS and CDR2 as YFSETQ. CDR3 length: 15 amino acids. Unmatched junction bases numbered 6, after V lost 2 bases and J lost 5 bases. For the CDR3, the DNA is TGCGCCAGCAGCTTAGGTAGCGGGGGGCGGGAGACCCAGTACTTC. It specifies CASSLGSGGRETQYF.

V usage is TRBV9 and J usage is TRBJ2-1; tentatively, D is TRBD2 (5 bases). This CDR3 is built from 15 residues. Germline values: CDR1 SGDLS, CDR2 YYNGEE. Trimming took 0 bases from V and 1 from J, leaving 8 bases between them. The CDR3 DNA sequence: TGTGCCAGCAGCGTAGGACTATCTTCCTACAATGAGCAGTTCTTC. Amino acids: CASSVGLSSYNEQFF.

J is TRBJ2-7 and V is TRBV5-1; the D gene is possibly TRBD1 (5 bases). Trimming stripped 0 bases from V and 2 bases from J, with 9 bases between. Germline V CDR1 and CDR2: SGHRS, YFSETQ. CDR3 size: 14 residues. The CDR3 DNA reads as TGCGCCAGCAGCTTGGAACCAGGGACCTACGAGCAGTACTTC. It specifies CASSLEPGTYEQYF. Based on the CDR3 plus reference TRBV5-1 and TRBJ2-7, the full variable domain is KAGVTQTPRYLIKTRGQQVTLSCSPISGHRSVSWYQQTPGQGLQFLFEYFSETQRNKGNFPGRFSGRQFSNSRSEMNVSTLELGDSALYLCASSLEPGTYEQYFGPGTRLTVT.

This clone was picked up a small number of times. The chain combines TRBV4-2 with TRBJ1-3, with D maybe TRBD1 (5 bases). The V end lost 0 bases, the J end lost 3 bases, and 12 bases lay between the germline ends. The CDR3 runs to 16 residues. CDR1 and CDR2 from the germline V gene are LGHNA and YNFKEQ. The CDR3 coding sequence is TGTGCCAGCAGCCAAGATCCACCAGGGAGTGGAAACACCATATATTTT. Protein product: CASSQDPPGSGNTIYF.

The V and J genes are TRBV14 and TRBJ1-6, with D uncertain. Germline V gene lookup returns CDR1 SGHDN and CDR2 FVKESK. This CDR3 is built from 14 residues. Trimming pared 1 base from V and 7 bases from J, leaving 8 bases between. CDR3 nucleotides: TGTGCCAGCAGCCAAGGGGGTCCAAATTCACCCCTCCACTTT. As protein: CASSQGGPNSPLHF.

The rearrangement joins TRBV7-6 to TRBJ2-7, with D tentatively TRBD2 (5 bases). The CDR3 is 15 amino acids. Trimming shortened V by 2 bases and J by 2 bases, and 13 bases separated the two germline ends. Germline loops: CDR1 SGHVS, CDR2 FNYEAQ. The DNA for the CDR3 is TGTGCCAGCAGCTTAAATTCAGCGGTAGCCTACGAGCAGTACTTC. Translating it yields CASSLNSAVAYEQYF.

V and J are TRBV7-2 and TRBJ1-2; the match to TRBD1 covers 9 bases. The trim removed 5 bases at V and 6 bases at J, leaving 4 bases unmatched. Germline V gene lookup returns CDR1 SGHTA and CDR2 FQGNSA. This CDR3 has 13 residues. The CDR3 region has the DNA TGTGCCAGCAGCCCGCGGACAGGGGATGGCTACACCTTC. It encodes CASSPRTGDGYTF. The entire variable domain, with the rest obtained from reference TRBV7-2 and TRBJ1-2, is as follows: GAGVSQSPSNKVTEKGKDVELRCDPISGHTALYWYRQSLGQGLEFLIYFQGNSAPDKSGLPSDRFSAERTGGSVSTLTIQRTQQEDSAVYLCASSPRTGDGYTFGSGTRLTVV.

The chain joins TRBV2 to TRBJ1-4, with D hard to call. CDR1 is SNHLY, CDR2 FYNNEI, per germline. This CDR3 has 14 residues. V lost 7 bases to trimming and J lost 6 bases, with 15 bases between them. The CDR3 region is CASTDPARDEKLFF. DNA of the CDR3: TGTGCCAGCACCGATCCGGCCCGCGATGAAAAACTGTTTTTT.

The chain joins TRBV2 to TRBJ2-1; the match to TRBD2 covers 10 bases. The CDR3 covers 16 residues. With V trimmed by 4 bases and J by 2 bases, 5 bases remained unmatched. CDR1 and CDR2 (germline): SNHLY, FYNNEI. In DNA form, the CDR3 reads TGTGCCAGCAGTGGGAGGACTAGCGGCCCCTACAATGAGCAGTTCTTC. Its protein product is CASSGRTSGPYNEQFF.

J is TRBJ1-1 and V is TRBV19; D gene ambiguous. V dropped 4 bases and J dropped 4 bases, with 7 bases sitting between them. CDR3 length: 12 residues. Germline V gives CDR1 LNHDA, CDR2 SQIVND (reference sequence). CDR3 sequence reads: CASSNGFTEAFF. In DNA, the CDR3 is TGTGCCAGTAGTAACGGTTTCACTGAAGCTTTCTTT.